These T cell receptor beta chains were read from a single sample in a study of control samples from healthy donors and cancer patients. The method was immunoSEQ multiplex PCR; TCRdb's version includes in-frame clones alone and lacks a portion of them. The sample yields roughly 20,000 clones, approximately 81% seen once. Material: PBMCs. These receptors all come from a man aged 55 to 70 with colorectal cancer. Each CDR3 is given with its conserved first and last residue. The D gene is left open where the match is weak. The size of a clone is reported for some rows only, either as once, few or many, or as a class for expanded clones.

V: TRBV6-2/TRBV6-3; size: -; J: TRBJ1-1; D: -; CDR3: CASSYSGLVAFF; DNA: TGTGCCAGCAGTTACTCCGGTCTAGTCGCTTTCTTT
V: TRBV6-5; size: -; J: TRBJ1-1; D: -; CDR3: CASSAFGWVNTEAFF; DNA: TGTGCCAGCAGCGCATTTGGGTGGGTGAACACTGAAGCTTTCTTT
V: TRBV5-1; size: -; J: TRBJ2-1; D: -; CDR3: CASSGYQTFEQFF; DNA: TGCGCCAGCAGCGGGTATCAGACCTTTGAGCAGTTCTTC
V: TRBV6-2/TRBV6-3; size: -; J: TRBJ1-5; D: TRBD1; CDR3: CASSSPGQGGQPQHF; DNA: TGTGCCAGCAGTTCCCCGGGACAGGGGGGTCAGCCCCAGCATTTT
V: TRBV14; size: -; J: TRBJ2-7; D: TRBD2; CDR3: CASSQVLAGGLYF; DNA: TGTGCCAGCAGCCAAGTACTAGCGGGGGGGTTGTATTTC
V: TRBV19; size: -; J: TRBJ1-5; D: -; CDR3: CASSITAPNQPQHF; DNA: TGTGCCAGTAGTATCACGGCGCCCAATCAGCCCCAGCATTTT
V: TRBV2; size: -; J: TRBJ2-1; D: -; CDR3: CASSERGTSTYNEQFF; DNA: TGTGCCAGCAGTGAAAGGGGGACATCTACCTACAATGAGCAGTTCTTC
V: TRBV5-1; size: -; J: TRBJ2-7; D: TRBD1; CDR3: CASSDDAGGYEQYF; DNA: TGCGCCAGCAGCGATGATGCAGGGGGCTACGAGCAGTACTTC
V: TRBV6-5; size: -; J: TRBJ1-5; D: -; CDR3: CASSHGGNQPQHF; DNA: TGTGCCAGCAGTCACGGTGGTAATCAGCCCCAGCATTTT
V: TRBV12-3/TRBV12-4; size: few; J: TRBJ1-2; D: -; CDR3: CASSTTYGYTF; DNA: TGTGCCAGCAGCACCACATATGGCTACACCTTC
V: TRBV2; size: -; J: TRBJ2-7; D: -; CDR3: CASCISGFSYEQYF; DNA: TGTGCCAGTTGCATTTCCGGTTTTTCCTACGAGCAGTACTTC
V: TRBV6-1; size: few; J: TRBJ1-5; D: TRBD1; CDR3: CASSETGRNQPQHF; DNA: TGTGCCAGCAGTGAGACAGGGAGGAACCAGCCCCAGCATTTT
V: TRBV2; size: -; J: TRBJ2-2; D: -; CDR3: CASSAVGGSDTGELFF; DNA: TGTGCCAGCAGTGCCGTGGGGGGTAGCGACACCGGGGAGCTGTTTTTT
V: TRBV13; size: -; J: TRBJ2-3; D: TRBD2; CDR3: CASSSLAGAPTDTQYF; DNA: TGTGCCAGCAGCTCACTAGCGGGGGCGCCCACAGATACGCAGTATTTT
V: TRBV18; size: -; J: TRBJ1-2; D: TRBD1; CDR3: CASSLVTGGYDGYTF; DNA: TGTGCCAGCTCACTCGTTACAGGGGGCTACGATGGCTACACCTTC
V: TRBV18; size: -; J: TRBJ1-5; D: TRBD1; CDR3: CASSPDRGGNQPQHF; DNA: TGTGCCAGCTCACCTGACAGGGGTGGCAATCAGCCCCAGCATTTT
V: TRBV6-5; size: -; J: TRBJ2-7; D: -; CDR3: CASSLPGQSYEQYF; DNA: TGTGCCAGCAGTTTACCGGGACAATCCTATGAGCAGTACTTC
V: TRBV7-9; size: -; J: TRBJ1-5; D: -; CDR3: CASSLAGISNQPQHF; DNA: TGTGCCAGCAGCTTAGCCGGGATTAGCAATCAGCCCCAGCATTTT
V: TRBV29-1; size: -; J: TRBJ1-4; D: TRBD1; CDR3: CSGLGQGNEKLFF; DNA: TGCAGCGGCCTCGGACAGGGTAATGAAAAACTGTTTTTT
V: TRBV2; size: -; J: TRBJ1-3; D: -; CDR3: CASSGGVGGNTIYF; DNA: TGTGCCAGCAGTGGGGGCGTAGGCGGAAACACCATATATTTT
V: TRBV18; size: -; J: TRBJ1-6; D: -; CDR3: CASSRGQTYNSPLHF; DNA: TGTGCCAGCTCACGCGGACAGACGTATAATTCACCCCTCCACTTT
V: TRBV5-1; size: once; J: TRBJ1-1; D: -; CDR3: CASCRGVGNTEAFF; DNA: TGCGCCAGCTGCAGAGGGGTCGGGAACACTGAAGCTTTCTTT
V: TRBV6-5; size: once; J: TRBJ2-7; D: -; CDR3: CASRTIDEQYF; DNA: TGTGCCAGCCGAACCATCGACGAGCAGTACTTC
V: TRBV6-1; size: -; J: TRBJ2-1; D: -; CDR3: CASSPRGGPRNEQFF; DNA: TGTGCCAGCAGTCCTAGGGGGGGCCCCCGGAATGAGCAGTTCTTC
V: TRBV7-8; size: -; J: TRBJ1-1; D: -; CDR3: CASSKGILNTEAFF; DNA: TGTGCCAGCAGCAAGGGGATCTTGAACACTGAAGCTTTCTTT
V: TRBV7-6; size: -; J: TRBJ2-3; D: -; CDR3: CASSLSASLNTQYF; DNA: TGTGCCAGCAGCTTATCCGCTAGCTTGAATACGCAGTATTTT
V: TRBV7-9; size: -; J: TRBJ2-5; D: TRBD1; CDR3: CASSLTTDREETQYF; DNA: TGTGCCAGCAGCTTAACTACCGACAGGGAAGAGACCCAGTACTTC
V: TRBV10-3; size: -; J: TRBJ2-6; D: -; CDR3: CAITGKGPGANVLTF; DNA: TGTGCCATCACCGGAAAGGGTCCTGGGGCCAACGTCCTGACTTTC
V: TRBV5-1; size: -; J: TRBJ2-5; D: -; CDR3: CASSRIGSQETQYF; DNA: TGCGCCAGCAGCCGGATAGGGTCCCAAGAGACCCAGTACTTC
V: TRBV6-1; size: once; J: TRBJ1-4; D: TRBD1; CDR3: CASSQGGWEKLFF; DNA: TGTGCCAGCAGCCAAGGGGGCTGGGAAAAACTGTTTTTT
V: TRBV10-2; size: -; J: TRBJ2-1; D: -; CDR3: CASGYNEQFF; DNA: TGCGCCAGCGGTTACAATGAGCAGTTCTTC
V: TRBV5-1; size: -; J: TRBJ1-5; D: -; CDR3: CASSLVGDSNQPQHF; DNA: TGCGCCAGCAGCTTGGTAGGGGATAGCAATCAGCCCCAGCATTTT
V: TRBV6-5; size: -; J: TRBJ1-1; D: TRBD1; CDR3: CASRGSGGNTEAFF; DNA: TGTGCCAGCAGGGGATCAGGGGGGAACACTGAAGCTTTCTTT
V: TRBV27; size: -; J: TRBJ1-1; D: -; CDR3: CASTLGPNTEAFF; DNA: TGTGCCAGCACCCTAGGTCCGAACACTGAAGCTTTCTTT
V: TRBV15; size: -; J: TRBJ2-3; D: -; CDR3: CATSGSLIVRGTDTQYF; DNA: TGTGCCACCAGCGGGAGCCTGATAGTCAGGGGAACAGATACGCAGTATTTT
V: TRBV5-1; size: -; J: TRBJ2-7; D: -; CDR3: CASSADAGFSYEQYF; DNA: TGCGCCAGCAGCGCGGACGCGGGGTTCTCCTACGAGCAGTACTTC
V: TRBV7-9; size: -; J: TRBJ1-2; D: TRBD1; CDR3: CASSSMDRGGGYTF; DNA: TGTGCCAGCAGCTCGATGGACAGGGGAGGTGGCTACACCTTC
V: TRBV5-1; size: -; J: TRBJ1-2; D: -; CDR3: CASSSDVNYGYTF; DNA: TGCGCCAGCAGCTCTGATGTTAACTATGGCTACACCTTC
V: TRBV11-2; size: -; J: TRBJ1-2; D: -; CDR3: CASSLRDGDGYTF; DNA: TGTGCCAGCAGCTTACGGGACGGAGATGGCTACACCTTC
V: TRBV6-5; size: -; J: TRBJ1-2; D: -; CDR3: CASSYGRGNYGYTF; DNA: TGTGCCAGCAGTTACGGTCGGGGGAACTATGGCTACACCTTC
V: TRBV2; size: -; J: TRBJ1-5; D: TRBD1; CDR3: CASTGQGRYGQPQHF; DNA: TGTGCCAGCACGGGACAGGGAAGGTATGGTCAGCCCCAGCATTTT
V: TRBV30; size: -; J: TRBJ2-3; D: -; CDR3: CAWSSAVRDTQYF; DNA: TGTGCCTGGAGTTCCGCAGTCCGAGATACGCAGTATTTT
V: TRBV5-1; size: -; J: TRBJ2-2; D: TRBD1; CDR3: CASSPLVQGAELFF; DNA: TGCGCCAGCAGCCCCTTAGTACAGGGGGCAGAGCTGTTTTTT
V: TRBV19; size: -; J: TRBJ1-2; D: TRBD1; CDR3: CASTTTGGPYYGYTF; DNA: TGTGCCAGTACCACGACAGGGGGCCCCTATTATGGCTACACCTTC
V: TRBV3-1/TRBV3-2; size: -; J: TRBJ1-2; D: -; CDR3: CASSQDRSISYTF; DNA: TGTGCCAGCAGCCAAGATCGGTCCATTAGCTACACCTTC
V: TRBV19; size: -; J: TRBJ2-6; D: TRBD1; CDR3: CASSAAGTGTGANVLTF; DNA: TGTGCCAGTAGCGCTGCCGGGACAGGAACTGGGGCCAACGTCCTGACTTTC